The entry below describes one T cell receptor (beta chain). Its cognate antigen is unknown. Treatment reported: roughly 20 received Ad26.COV2.S at low or high dose, single or two shots; five or six received placebo; per-sample allocation not given. Vaccine and placebo recipients were sampled on day 63 after the first injection. The sample comes from a study of Ad26.COV2.S vaccination and SARS-CoV-2 variants. Turning to the study itself: Ad26.COV2.S shots went into the muscle once or twice, 56 days apart.

Generated by immunoSEQ multiplex PCR, the TCRdb table keeps only in-frame clones and is missing some. Of 300,000 to 350,000 clones listed, around four fifths are singletons. Study findings and constraints: Placebo recipients had lower spike-specific TCR breadth than vaccine recipients.

The CDR3 covers 15 residues. V lost 0 bases, J lost 4 bases, and 10 bases lay in between. The germline V gene encodes CDR1 SEHNR and CDR2 FQNEAQ (reference sequence). This receptor was obtained from a person aged 18-60 years who received the Ad26.COV2.S COVID-19 vaccine or a placebo. The chain has TRBV7-9 and TRBJ1-3; D is ambiguous. Sequenced material: peripheral blood, taken in a trial of Ad26.COV2.S vaccine versus placebo. CDR3 in amino acids: CASSLAGGTGNTIYF. The CDR3 DNA sequence: TGTGCCAGCAGCTTAGCGGGTGGAACAGGAAACACCATATATTTT.